The present T cell receptor beta chain was sequenced within a study of T cell responses to AZD1222 COVID-19 vaccine. Notes on the study in general: There were vaccine-associated CD4 TCRs across spike, dominant at 160-218 and 743-854.

Regarding this clone: The target antigen is unknown.

Method: immunoSEQ multiplex PCR; TCRdb's copy keeps in-frame clones and lacks some. The sample comprises about 130,000 clones, 85% to 95% of which are singletons, and roughly 9.1% rests with the top ten. Germline V lookup: CDR1 SEHNR, CDR2 FQNEAQ (reference sequence). Deletions cut 5 bases from V and 4 bases from J, with 14 bases between. CDR3 size: 14 residues. The origin of this receptor is an adult in good health. Sequenced here: peripheral blood, sampled on day 0 of AZD1222 vaccination. The rearrangement links TRBV7-9 to TRBJ1-2; D may be TRBD1 (5 bases). CDR3 bases: TGTGCCAGCAGCCGAGGGGAACCTTTCTATGGCTACACCTTC. Translation gives CASSRGEPFYGYTF. Full variable domain (missing parts from reference TRBV7-9 and TRBJ1-2): DTGVSQNPRHKITKRGQNVTFRCDPISEHNRLYWYRQTLGQGPEFLTYFQNEAQLEKSRLLSDRFSAERPKGSFSTLEIQRTEQGDSAMYLCASSRGEPFYGYTFGSGTRLTVV.